These 16 T cell receptor beta chains came from one sample sequenced in a study of regulatory T cells in long-lasting Graves disease. The time point here: newly diagnosed GD, antithyroid drugs for less than 3 months. PBMC-extracted RNA yielded the TCR library. Through Arm-PCR of CDR3 regions and iRepertoire HTBI primers, TCR beta libraries were built. From the multiplex PCR reads, TCRdb called clonotypes with MiXCR, one entry per CDR3 protein. The sample contains about 400,000 distinct CDR3 sequences, approximately 15% of which appear only once. The data also belong to a second study, concerning T cells in Graves' hyperthyroidism and ophthalmopathy.

The specimen was peripheral blood mononuclear cells (PBMCs), collected at new diagnosis, from a patient treated with antithyroid drugs. The source of these receptors is a woman in her thirties or forties with Graves disease.

This clonotype was observed at least ten times. This chain links TRBV2 with TRBJ2-7; D is unclear. Germline V CDR1 and CDR2: SNHLY, FYNNEI. The CDR3 is 12 residues long. V shed 6 bases and J shed 11 bases, with 17 bases lying between them. The CDR3 reads CASRQRTAEKYF. CDR3 nucleotide sequence: TGTGCCAGCAGGCAGAGAACAGCCGAAAAGTACTTC.

This clonotype has a handful of counts. The J gene is TRBJ1-5, the V gene TRBV2, with D possibly matching TRBD1 (5 bases). V was trimmed by 5 bases and J by 12 bases, leaving 11 bases between them. The CDR3 totals 11 residues. Germline V gene data show CDR1 as SNHLY and CDR2 as FYNNEI. CDR3 sequence reads: CASSRGEGQHF. CDR3 nucleotides: TGTGCCAGCAGTAGGGGAGAAGGCCAGCATTTT.

This clonotype was picked up many times. The rearrangement uses TRBV28 and TRBJ2-1; 9 bases match TRBD2. The CDR3 consists of 15 residues. The V gene's germline CDR1 is MDHEN and CDR2 SYDVKM. V was clipped by 6 bases and J by 5 bases; unmatched bases: 8. The CDR3 sequence is CASSLVASGNNEQFF. As DNA, the CDR3 is TGTGCCAGCAGCCTGGTGGCTAGCGGGAACAATGAGCAGTTCTTC.

The rearrangement uses TRBV6-1 and TRBJ2-7; 9 bases fit TRBD1. The length of the CDR3 is 13 residues. V lost 6 bases, J lost 7 bases, and 7 bases stayed unmatched. The V gene's germline CDR1 is MNHNS and CDR2 SASEGT. The CDR3 reads CASREDRGGEQYF. CDR3 in DNA: TGTGCCAGCAGGGAGGACAGGGGAGGGGAGCAGTACTTC.

The chain employs TRBV4-3 and TRBJ1-5; 7 bases map to TRBD1. With 0 bases clipped from V and 5 bases from J, the junction kept 4 bases outside the gene matches. The CDR3 loop spans 15 amino acids. Per the germline V gene, CDR1 is LGHNA and CDR2 is YSLEER. The CDR3 DNA follows: TGCGCCAGCAGCCAAGACCAGGGGGGGGATCAGCCCCAGCATTTT. Translating it yields CASSQDQGGDQPQHF.

The chain recombines TRBV7-6 with TRBJ2-3, with D tentatively TRBD1 (6 bases). CDR3 size: 13 residues. V shed 5 bases and J shed 3 bases, with 9 bases lying between them. Germline CDR1 reads SGHVS; CDR2 reads FNYEAQ. This CDR3 reads CASSAGVTDTQYF. CDR3 in DNA: TGTGCCAGCAGCGCAGGGGTTACAGATACGCAGTATTTT.

This clonotype appeared once. V gene TRBV11-1 combines with J gene TRBJ1-1; 7 positions match TRBD1. Per the germline V gene, CDR1 is SGHAT and CDR2 is FQDESV (reference sequence). V shed 5 bases, J shed 1 base, and the junction held 13 bases outside the gene matches. This CDR3 comprises 17 residues. The CDR3 reads CASSLSFGTGENTEAFF. The CDR3, as DNA: TGTGCCAGCAGCCTTAGCTTCGGTACAGGGGAGAACACTGAAGCTTTCTTT.

V gene TRBV2 combines with J gene TRBJ2-5; 7 bases map to TRBD1. This CDR3 region has 14 residues. Per the germline V gene, CDR1 is SNHLY and CDR2 is FYNNEI. Trimming cost V 6 bases and J 4 bases; bases outside gene matches: 8. In DNA form, the CDR3 reads TGTGCCAGCAGGCCTACAGGGGCGGGAGAGACCCAGTACTTC. Its protein is CASRPTGAGETQYF.

The CDR3 DNA sequence: TGCAGTGCGCAGACAGGGGAGAACACTGAAGCTTTCTTT. Amino acid sequence: CSAQTGENTEAFF. This chain joins TRBV20-1 and TRBJ1-1; 8 bases line up with TRBD1. After removal of 6 bases from V and 1 base from J, the junction contained 4 bases not matched to a gene. Germline loops: CDR1 DFQATT, CDR2 SNEGSKA (reference sequence). The CDR3 runs 13 residues.

This clonotype was counted at least ten times. This chain links TRBV28 with TRBJ1-2; D might be TRBD1 (6 bases). Trimming pared 6 bases from V and 7 bases from J, leaving 18 bases between. The CDR3 spans 14 residues. The germline CDR1 and CDR2 sequences are MDHEN and SYDVKM. The CDR3 sequence: CASRLTGFSVGYTF. CDR3 DNA: TGTGCCAGCAGATTGACAGGCTTTAGTGTTGGCTACACCTTC.

This clonotype came up many times. The chain carries TRBV5-6 and TRBJ2-2; D is ambiguous. The CDR3 is 12 residues long. Germline CDR1 and CDR2: SGHDT and YYEEEE. Trimming left V 1 base short and J 7 bases short, with 5 bases between. The CDR3 nucleotides are TGTGCCAGCAGCTTGTGGGGCGGGGAGCTGTTTTTT. This sequence encodes CASSLWGGELFF.

This chain joins TRBV20-1 and TRBJ2-7; TRBD2 matches 8 bases. Trimming took 0 bases from V and 3 from J; bases not matched to a gene: 10. This CDR3 is 16 amino acids long. Germline loops: CDR1 DFQATT, CDR2 SNEGSKA (reference sequence). CDR3 in amino acids: CSARDSIVAGNYEQYF. The CDR3 DNA reads as TGCAGTGCTAGAGATTCAATAGTAGCGGGGAACTACGAGCAGTACTTC.

This clonotype occurred many times. V usage is TRBV28 and J usage is TRBJ2-1; D possibly matches TRBD1 or TRBD2 (5 bases each). This CDR3 spans 16 amino acids. Germline V gene sequence: CDR1 MDHEN, CDR2 SYDVKM. The V gene lost 6 bases and the J gene lost 6 bases, with 21 bases spanning the gap. CDR3 residues: CASSRIAGLAGNEQFF. The CDR3 nucleotides are TGTGCCAGCAGCCGCATCGCAGGGCTGGCGGGCAATGAGCAGTTCTTC.

The chain combines TRBV11-2 with TRBJ2-3, with TRBD1 identical over 11 bases. Germline values: CDR1 SGHAT, CDR2 FQNNGV. V dropped 6 bases and J dropped 5; count of bases not matched to a gene: 7. This CDR3 comprises 15 residues. CDR3 nucleotides: TGTGCCAGCAGTTCCGGACAGGGGGCTGTAGATACGCAGTATTTT. Translated, it gives CASSSGQGAVDTQYF.

The sample holds many counts of this clonotype. The V gene is TRBV11-2, the J gene TRBJ2-1; a weak D match, TRBD2 (5 bases). The CDR3 is made up of 13 amino acids. Trimming left V 4 bases short and J 7 bases short, with 11 bases between. Germline CDR1 reads SGHAT; CDR2 reads FQNNGV. The CDR3 spells CASSSGLLNEQFF. For the CDR3, the DNA is TGTGCCAGCAGCTCCGGACTGTTGAATGAGCAGTTCTTC.

In this sample, this clonotype turned up many times. The V gene is TRBV30, the J gene TRBJ1-1, with 8 bases matching TRBD1. The CDR3 covers 13 residues. Germline-derived CDR1 and CDR2 are GTSNPN and SVGIG (reference sequence). Trimming at V came to 1 base and at J to 10 bases, leaving 8 bases not matched to a gene. The CDR3 DNA reads as TGTGCCTGGAGTGCCCGGACAGGGTGGCGAGCTTTCTTT. It yields the protein CAWSARTGWRAFF.